One sample yielded the 5 T cell receptor beta chains listed below, sequenced in a study of T cells in Graves' hyperthyroidism and ophthalmopathy. RNA transcripts provided the source from which TCR beta CDR3 regions were amplified. First-round RT-PCR with HTBI primers amplified the TCR CDR3 region. TCRdb independently ran MiXCR on the multiplex PCR reads; one entry per CDR3 protein. The sample consists of around 350,000 distinct CDR3 sequences, 13% to 15% of them appearing once. What was sequenced was blood. All receptors derive from a woman aged 60-75 years with Graves' ophthalmopathy.

The V and J genes are TRBV6-1 and TRBJ2-3; weak D call: TRBD1 (6 bases). CDR3 length: 16 amino acids. CDR1 is MNHNS, CDR2 SASEGT, per germline. V was pared by 6 bases and J by 4 bases, with 20 bases between. CDR3 coding DNA: TGTGCCAGCAGCCGACCACAGGGAGAGAGTGCAGATACGCAGTATTTT. Its protein is CASSRPQGESADTQYF.

On this clonotype itself: A much larger clone differs by one base, so this may be a read error. In DNA form, the CDR3 reads TGTGCCAGCAGCTTAGGGGGGCTTAGCAATCAGCCCCAGCATTTT. This translates into CASSLGGLSNQPQHF. This chain links TRBV7-2 with TRBJ1-5; D may be TRBD1 (6 bases). Germline V gives CDR1 SGHTA, CDR2 FQGNSA. Trimming took 1 base from V and 0 from J, leaving 7 bases between them. CDR3 size: 15 residues.

This clonotype came up many times. This sequence joins TRBV28 and TRBJ1-2; possible D gene TRBD1, 5 bases. Trimming stripped 6 bases from V and 8 bases from J, with 16 bases between. Germline lookup yields CDR1 MDHEN and CDR2 SYDVKM. CDR3 size: 13 residues. CDR3 amino acids: CASRSPGSRGYTF. The CDR3 DNA follows: TGTGCCAGCAGGAGCCCAGGGAGTAGGGGCTACACCTTC.

This clonotype showed up many times. For the CDR3, the DNA is TGTGCCAGCAGCCGGGACAGGGCCTACAATGAGCAGTTCTTC. It encodes CASSRDRAYNEQFF. V usage is TRBV12-3 or TRBV12-4 and J usage is TRBJ2-1, with 9 bases that match TRBD1. The V segment lost 6 bases and the J segment 2 bases; nucleotides outside the gene matches: 2. The CDR3 is made up of 14 amino acids.

This clonotype has more than one count but fewer than ten. The CDR3 here is CASSQETGGLYNEQFF. In nucleotides, the CDR3 is TGTGCCAGCAGCCAAGAGACAGGGGGCCTATACAATGAGCAGTTCTTC. The chain has TRBV4-2 and TRBJ2-1; 10 bases agree with TRBD1. Looked up from germline, CDR1 is LGHNA and CDR2 is YNFKEQ. Unmatched junction bases numbered 3, after V lost 0 bases and J lost 4 bases. The CDR3 runs to 16 residues.